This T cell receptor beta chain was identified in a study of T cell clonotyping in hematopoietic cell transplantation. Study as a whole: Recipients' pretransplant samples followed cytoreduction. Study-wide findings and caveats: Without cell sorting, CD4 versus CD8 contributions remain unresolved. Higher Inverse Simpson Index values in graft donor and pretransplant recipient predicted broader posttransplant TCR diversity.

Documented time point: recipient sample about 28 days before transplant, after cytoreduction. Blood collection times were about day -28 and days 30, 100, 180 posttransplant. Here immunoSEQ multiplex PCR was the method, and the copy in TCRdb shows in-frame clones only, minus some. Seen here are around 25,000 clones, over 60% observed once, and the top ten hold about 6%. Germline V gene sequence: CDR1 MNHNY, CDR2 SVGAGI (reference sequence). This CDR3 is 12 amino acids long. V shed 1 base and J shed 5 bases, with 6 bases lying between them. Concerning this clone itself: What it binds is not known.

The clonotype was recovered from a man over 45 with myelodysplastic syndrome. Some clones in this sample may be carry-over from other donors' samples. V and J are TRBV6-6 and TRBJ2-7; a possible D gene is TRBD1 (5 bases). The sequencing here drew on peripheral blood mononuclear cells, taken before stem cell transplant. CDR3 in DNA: TGTGCCAGCAGTTACTTAGGGGACGAGCAGTACTTC. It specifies CASSYLGDEQYF.